Sequencing of this T cell receptor beta chain was carried out in a study of T cells in Graves' hyperthyroidism and ophthalmopathy. Findings of the study overall: A model of 13 V-J features distinguished ophthalmopathy from stable hyperthyroidism.

For this clonotype: The antigen is undetermined.

The CDR3 has 15 residues. Germline V lookup: CDR1 LNHNV, CDR2 YYDKDF (reference sequence). Trimming cost V 3 bases and J 4 bases, with 16 bases left between them. From RNA transcripts, TCR beta CDR3 regions were amplified. HTBI primers were employed in a first-round RT-PCR of the TCR CDR3. One entry per CDR3 protein, called by TCRdb with MiXCR from the multiplex PCR reads. The table lists hundreds of thousands of distinct CDR3 sequences, approximately 25% of them singletons. Diagnoses rested on clinical symptoms, serum thyroxine and TRAb, thyroid ultrasound and orbital computed tomography. The V and J genes are TRBV15 and TRBJ2-7; D is unclear. The sample taken for sequencing was blood. This TCR derives from a young woman with Graves' ophthalmopathy. The DNA for the CDR3 is TGTGCCACCAGCAGGGACGTCAGAAGGGTGTACGAGCAGTACTTC. The encoded protein is CATSRDVRRVYEQYF. Full variable domain (missing parts from reference TRBV15 and TRBJ2-7): DAMVIQNPRYQVTQFGKPVTLSCSQTLNHNVMYWYQQKSSQAPKLLFHYYDKDFNNEADTPDNFQSRRPNTSFCFLDIRSPGLGDTAMYLCATSRDVRRVYEQYFGPGTRLTVT.